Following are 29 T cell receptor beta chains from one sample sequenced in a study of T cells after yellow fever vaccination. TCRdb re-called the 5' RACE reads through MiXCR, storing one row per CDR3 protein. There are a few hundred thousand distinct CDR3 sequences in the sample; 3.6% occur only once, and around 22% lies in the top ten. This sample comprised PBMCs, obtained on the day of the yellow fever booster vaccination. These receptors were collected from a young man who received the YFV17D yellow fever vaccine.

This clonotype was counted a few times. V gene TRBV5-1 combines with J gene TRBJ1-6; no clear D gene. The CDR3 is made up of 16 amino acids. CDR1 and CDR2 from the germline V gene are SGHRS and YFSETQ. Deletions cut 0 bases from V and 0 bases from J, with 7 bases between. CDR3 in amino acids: CASSLESFSYNSPLHF. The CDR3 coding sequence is TGCGCCAGCAGCTTGGAAAGCTTCTCCTATAATTCACCCCTCCACTTT.

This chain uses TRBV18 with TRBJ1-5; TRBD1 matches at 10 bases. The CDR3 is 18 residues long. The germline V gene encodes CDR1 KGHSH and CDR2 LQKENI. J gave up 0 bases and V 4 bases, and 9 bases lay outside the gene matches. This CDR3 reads CASSLSGTGEFSNQPQHF. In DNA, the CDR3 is TGTGCCAGCTCACTCTCCGGGACAGGGGAATTTAGCAATCAGCCCCAGCATTTT.

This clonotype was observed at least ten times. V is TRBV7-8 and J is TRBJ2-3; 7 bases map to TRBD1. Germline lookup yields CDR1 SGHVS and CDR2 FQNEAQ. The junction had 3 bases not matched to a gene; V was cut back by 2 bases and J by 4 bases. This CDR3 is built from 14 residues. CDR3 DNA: TGTGCCAGCAGCTTATCAACAGGGGCAGATACGCAGTATTTT. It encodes CASSLSTGADTQYF.

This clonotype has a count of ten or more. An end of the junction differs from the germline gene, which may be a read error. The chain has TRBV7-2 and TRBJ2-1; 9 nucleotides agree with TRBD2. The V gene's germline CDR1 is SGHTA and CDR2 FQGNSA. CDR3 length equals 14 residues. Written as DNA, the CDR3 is TGTGCCAGCAGCTTTCGCGGGGGGGCCAATCAGCAGTTCTTC. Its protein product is CASSFRGGANQQFF.

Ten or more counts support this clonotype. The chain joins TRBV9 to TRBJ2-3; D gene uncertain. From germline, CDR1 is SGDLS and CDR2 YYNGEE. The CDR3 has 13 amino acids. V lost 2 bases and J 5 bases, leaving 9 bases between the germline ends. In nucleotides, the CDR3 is TGTGCCAGCAGCGTCCCCGCGGAAGATACGCAGTATTTT. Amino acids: CASSVPAEDTQYF.

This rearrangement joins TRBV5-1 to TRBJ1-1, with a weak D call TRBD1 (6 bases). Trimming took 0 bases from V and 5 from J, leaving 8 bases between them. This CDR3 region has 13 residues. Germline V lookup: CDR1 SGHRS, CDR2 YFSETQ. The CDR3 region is CASSLGTGTEAFF. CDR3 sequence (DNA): TGCGCCAGCAGCTTGGGAACAGGGACTGAAGCTTTCTTT.

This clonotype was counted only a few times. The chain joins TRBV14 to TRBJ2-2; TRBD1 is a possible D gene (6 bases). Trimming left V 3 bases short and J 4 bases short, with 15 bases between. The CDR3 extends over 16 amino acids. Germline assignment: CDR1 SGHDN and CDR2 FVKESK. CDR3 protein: CASSQIQGVGTGELFF. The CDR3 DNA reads TGTGCCAGCAGCCAGATACAGGGTGTTGGCACCGGGGAGCTGTTTTTT. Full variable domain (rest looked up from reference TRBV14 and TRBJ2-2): EAGVTQFPSHSVIEKGQTVTLRCDPISGHDNLYWYRRVMGKEIKFLLHFVKESKQDESGMPNNRFLAERTGGTYSTLKVQPAELEDSGVYFCASSQIQGVGTGELFFGEGSRLTVL.

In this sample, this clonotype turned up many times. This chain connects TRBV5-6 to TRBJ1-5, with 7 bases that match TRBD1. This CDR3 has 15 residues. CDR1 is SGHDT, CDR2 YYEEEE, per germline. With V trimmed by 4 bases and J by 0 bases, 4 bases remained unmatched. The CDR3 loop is CASSMGQISNQPQHF. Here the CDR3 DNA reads TGTGCCAGCAGCATGGGACAGATTAGCAATCAGCCCCAGCATTTT. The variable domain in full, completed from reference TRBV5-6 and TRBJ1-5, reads DAGVTQSPTHLIKTRGQQVTLRCSPKSGHDTVSWYQQALGQGPQFIFQYYEEEERQRGNFPDRFSGHQFPNYSSELNVNALLLGDSALYLCASSMGQISNQPQHFGDGTRLSIL.

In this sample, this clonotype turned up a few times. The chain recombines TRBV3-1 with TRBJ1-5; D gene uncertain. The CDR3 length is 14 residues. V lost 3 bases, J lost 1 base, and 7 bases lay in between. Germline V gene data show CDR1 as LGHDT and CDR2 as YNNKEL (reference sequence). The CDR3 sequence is CASSQSSSNQPQHF. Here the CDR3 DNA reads TGTGCCAGCAGCCAGTCCTCCAGCAATCAGCCCCAGCATTTT.

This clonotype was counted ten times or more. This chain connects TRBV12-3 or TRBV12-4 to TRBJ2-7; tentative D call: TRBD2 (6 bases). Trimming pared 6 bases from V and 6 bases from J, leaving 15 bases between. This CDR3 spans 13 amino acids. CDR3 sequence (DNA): TGTGCCAGCAGACCTCGGAGGGGCCGCGAGCAGTACTTC. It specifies CASRPRRGREQYF.

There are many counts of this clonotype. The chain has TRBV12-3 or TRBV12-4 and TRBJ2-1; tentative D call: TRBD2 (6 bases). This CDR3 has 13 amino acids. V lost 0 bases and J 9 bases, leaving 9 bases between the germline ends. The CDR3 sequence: CASSLALRGEQFF. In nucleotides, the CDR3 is TGTGCCAGCAGTTTAGCTCTGCGGGGTGAGCAGTTCTTC.

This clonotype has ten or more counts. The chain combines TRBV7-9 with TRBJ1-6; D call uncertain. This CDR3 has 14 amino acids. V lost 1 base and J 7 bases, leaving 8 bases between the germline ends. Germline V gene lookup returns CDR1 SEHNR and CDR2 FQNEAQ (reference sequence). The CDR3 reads CASSLDSTNSPLHF. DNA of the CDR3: TGTGCCAGCAGCTTAGACAGTACAAATTCACCCCTCCACTTT.

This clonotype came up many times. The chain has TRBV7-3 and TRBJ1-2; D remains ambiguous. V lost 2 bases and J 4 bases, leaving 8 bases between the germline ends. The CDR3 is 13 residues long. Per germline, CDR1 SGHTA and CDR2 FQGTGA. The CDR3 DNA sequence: TGTGCCAGCAGCTTAGAGGGTGGCTATGGCTACACCTTC. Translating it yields CASSLEGGYGYTF.

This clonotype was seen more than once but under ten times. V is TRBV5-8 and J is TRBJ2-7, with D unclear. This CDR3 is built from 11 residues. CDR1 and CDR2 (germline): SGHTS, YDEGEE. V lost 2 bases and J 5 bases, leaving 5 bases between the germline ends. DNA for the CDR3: TGTGCCAGCAGCTTACTTGACGAGCAGTACTTC. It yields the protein CASSLLDEQYF.

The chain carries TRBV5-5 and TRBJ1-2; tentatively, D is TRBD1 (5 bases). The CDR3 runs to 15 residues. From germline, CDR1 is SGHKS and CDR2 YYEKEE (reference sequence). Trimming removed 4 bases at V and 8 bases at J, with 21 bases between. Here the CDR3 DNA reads TGTGCCAGCAGCCACGACGCGGCGGGGCGGAGAGGCTACACCTTC. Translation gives CASSHDAAGRRGYTF.

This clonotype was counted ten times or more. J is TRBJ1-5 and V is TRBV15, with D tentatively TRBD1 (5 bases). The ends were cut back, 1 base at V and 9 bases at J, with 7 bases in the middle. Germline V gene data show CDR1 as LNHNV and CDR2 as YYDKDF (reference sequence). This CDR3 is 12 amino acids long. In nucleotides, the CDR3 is TGTGCCACCAGCAGAGGGGGACGGCCCCAGCATTTT. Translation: CATSRGGRPQHF.

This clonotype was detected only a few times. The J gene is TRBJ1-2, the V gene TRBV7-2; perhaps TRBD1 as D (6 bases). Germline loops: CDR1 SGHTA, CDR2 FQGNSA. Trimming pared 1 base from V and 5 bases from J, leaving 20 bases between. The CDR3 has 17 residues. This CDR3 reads CASSLGSGTREPYGYTF. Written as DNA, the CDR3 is TGTGCCAGCAGCTTAGGGAGCGGGACAAGGGAACCTTATGGCTACACCTTC. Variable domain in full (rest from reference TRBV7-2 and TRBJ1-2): GAGVSQSPSNKVTEKGKDVELRCDPISGHTALYWYRQSLGQGLEFLIYFQGNSAPDKSGLPSDRFSAERTGGSVSTLTIQRTQQEDSAVYLCASSLGSGTREPYGYTFGSGTRLTVV.

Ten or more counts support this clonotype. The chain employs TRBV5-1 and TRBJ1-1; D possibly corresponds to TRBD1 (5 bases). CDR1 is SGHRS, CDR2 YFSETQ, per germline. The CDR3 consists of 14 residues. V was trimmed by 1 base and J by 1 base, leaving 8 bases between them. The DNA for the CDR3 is TGCGCCAGCAGCTTGCAGACAGCGAACACTGAAGCTTTCTTT. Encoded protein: CASSLQTANTEAFF.

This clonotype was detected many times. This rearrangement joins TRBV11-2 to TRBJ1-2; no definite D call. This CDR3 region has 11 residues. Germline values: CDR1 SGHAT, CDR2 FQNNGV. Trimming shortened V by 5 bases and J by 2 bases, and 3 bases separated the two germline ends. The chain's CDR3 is CASSLNYGYTF. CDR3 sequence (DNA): TGTGCCAGCAGCCTGAACTATGGCTACACCTTC.

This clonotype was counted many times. Written as DNA, the CDR3 is TGTGCCAGCAGTTTCTCCGGGACAGGTCAGCCCCAGCATTTT. Protein product: CASSFSGTGQPQHF. The chain is built from TRBV28 and TRBJ1-5; 8 positions match TRBD1. The CDR3 runs 14 residues. Germline V gene sequence: CDR1 MDHEN, CDR2 SYDVKM. The V segment lost 3 bases and the J segment 6 bases; nucleotides outside the gene matches: 4.

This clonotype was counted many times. CDR3 amino acids: CASSIDHTGGFYEQFF. Written as DNA, the CDR3 is TGTGCCAGTAGTATAGATCACACAGGGGGCTTCTATGAGCAGTTCTTC. The chain employs TRBV19 and TRBJ2-1, with 9 nucleotides matching TRBD1. V shed 0 bases, J shed 8 bases, and the junction held 8 bases outside the gene matches. Germline V CDR1 and CDR2: LNHDA, SQIVND (reference sequence). The CDR3 is made up of 16 amino acids.

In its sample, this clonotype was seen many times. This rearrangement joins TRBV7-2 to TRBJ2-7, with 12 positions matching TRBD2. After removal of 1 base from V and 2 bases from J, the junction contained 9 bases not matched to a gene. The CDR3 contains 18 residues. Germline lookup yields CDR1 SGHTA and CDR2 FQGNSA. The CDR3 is CASSLEAGSSGGAYEQYF. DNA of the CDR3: TGTGCCAGCAGCTTAGAAGCCGGATCTAGCGGGGGGGCCTACGAGCAGTACTTC.

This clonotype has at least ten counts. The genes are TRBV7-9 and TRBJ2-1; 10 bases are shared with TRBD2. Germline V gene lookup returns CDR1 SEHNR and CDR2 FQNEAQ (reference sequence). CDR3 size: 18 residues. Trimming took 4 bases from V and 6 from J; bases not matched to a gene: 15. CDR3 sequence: CASSSSNPLAGGPNEQFF. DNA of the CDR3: TGTGCCAGCAGCTCTTCCAATCCCTTAGCGGGGGGCCCCAATGAGCAGTTCTTC.

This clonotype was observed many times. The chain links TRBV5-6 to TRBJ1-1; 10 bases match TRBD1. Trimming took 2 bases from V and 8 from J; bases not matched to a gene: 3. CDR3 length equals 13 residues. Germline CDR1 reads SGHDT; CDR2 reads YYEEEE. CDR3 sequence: CASSLPGQGEAFF. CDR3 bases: TGTGCCAGCAGCTTACCGGGACAGGGGGAAGCTTTCTTT.

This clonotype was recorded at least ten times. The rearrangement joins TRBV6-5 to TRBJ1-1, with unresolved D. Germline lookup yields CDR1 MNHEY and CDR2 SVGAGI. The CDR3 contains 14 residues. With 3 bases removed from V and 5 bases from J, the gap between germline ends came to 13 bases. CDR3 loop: CASSYEGMRTEAFF. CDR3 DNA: TGTGCCAGCAGTTATGAGGGTATGAGGACTGAAGCTTTCTTT.

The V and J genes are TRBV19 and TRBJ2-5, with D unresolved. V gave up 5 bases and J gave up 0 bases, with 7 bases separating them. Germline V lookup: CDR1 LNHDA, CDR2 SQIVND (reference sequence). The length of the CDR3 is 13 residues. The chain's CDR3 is CASSEGYQETQYF. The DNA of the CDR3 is TGTGCCAGTAGTGAAGGATACCAAGAGACCCAGTACTTC.

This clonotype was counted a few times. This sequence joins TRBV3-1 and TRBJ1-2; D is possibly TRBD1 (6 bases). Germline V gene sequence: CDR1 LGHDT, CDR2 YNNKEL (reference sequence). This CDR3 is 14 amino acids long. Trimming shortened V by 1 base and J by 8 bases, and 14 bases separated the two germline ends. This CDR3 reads CASSQVPGHSGYTF. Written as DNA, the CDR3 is TGTGCCAGCAGCCAAGTTCCGGGACACTCGGGCTACACCTTC.

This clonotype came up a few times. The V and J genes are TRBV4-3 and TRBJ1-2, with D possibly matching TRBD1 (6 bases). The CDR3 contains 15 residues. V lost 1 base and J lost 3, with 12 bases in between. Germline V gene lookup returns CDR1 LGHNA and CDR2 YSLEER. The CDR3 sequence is CASSQAAGVHYGYTF. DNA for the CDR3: TGCGCCAGCAGCCAAGCCGCAGGGGTTCACTATGGCTACACCTTC.

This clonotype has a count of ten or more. The CDR3 DNA is TGCGCCAGCAGCTTGTTGTCCCAACAGGGAAGGACTGAAGCTTTCTTT. Its protein is CASSLLSQQGRTEAFF. The chain has TRBV5-1 and TRBJ1-1, with D tentatively TRBD1 (6 bases). Germline values: CDR1 SGHRS, CDR2 YFSETQ. The CDR3 has 16 residues. V lost 1 base and J 5 bases, leaving 18 bases between the germline ends.